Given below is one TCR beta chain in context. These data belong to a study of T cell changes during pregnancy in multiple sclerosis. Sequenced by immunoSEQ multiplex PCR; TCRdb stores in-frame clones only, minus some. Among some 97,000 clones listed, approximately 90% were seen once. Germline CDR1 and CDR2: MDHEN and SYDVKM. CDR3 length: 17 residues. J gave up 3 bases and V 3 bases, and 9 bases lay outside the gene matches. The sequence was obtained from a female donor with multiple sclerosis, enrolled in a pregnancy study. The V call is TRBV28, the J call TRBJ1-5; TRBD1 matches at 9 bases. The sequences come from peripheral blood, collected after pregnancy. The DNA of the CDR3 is TGTGCCAGCAGTTTTTGGCTCGGACAGGGGCTCAATCAGCCCCAGCATTTT. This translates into CASSFWLGQGLNQPQHF.